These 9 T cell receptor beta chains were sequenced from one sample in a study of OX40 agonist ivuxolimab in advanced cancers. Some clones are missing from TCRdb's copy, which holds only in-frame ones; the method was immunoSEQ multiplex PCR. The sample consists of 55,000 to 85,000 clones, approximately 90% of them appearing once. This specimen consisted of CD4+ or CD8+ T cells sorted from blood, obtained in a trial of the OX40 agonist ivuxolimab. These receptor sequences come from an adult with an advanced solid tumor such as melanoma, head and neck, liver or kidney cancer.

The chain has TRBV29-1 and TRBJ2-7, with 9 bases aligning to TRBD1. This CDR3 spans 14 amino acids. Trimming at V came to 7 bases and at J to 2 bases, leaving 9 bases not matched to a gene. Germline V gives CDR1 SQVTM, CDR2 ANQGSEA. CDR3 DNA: TGCAGCGCCGAAGCGGGACAGGGCACCTACGAGCAGTACTTC. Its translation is CSAEAGQGTYEQYF.

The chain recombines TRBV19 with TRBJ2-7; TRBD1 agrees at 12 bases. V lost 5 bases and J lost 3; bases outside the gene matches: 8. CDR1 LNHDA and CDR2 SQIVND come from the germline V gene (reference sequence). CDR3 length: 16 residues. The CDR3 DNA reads TGTGCCAGTAGTCCCCTCGGGACAGGGGGCAGCTACGAGCAGTACTTC. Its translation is CASSPLGTGGSYEQYF.

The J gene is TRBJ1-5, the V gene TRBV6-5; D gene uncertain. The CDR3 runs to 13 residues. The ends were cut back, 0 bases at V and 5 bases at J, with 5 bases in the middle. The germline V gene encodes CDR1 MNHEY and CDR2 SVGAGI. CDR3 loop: CASSYSKDQPQHF. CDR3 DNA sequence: TGTGCCAGCAGTTACTCGAAGGATCAGCCCCAGCATTTT.

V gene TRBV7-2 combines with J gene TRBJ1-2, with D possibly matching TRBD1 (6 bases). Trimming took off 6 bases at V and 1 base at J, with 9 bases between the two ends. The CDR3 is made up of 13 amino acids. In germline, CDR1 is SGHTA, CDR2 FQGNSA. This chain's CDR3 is CASSTQGNYGYTF. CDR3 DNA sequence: TGTGCCAGCAGTACACAGGGTAACTATGGCTACACCTTC.

The CDR3 DNA is TGTGCCAGCTCCTCTGGGACCACAGCTGGGGCCAACGTCCTGACTTTC. Amino acids: CASSSGTTAGANVLTF. The chain employs TRBV5-4 and TRBJ2-6, with D possibly being TRBD1 or TRBD2 (5 bases each). V lost 7 bases and J 2 bases, leaving 16 bases between the germline ends. From germline, CDR1 is SGHNT and CDR2 YYREEE (reference sequence). This CDR3 has 16 amino acids.

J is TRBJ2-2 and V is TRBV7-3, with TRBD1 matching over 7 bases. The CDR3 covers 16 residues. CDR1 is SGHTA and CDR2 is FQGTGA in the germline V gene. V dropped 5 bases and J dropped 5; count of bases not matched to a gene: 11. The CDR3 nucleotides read TGTGCCAGCAGCCTAGATCAGGGGGTAGAAACCGGGGAGCTGTTTTTT. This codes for CASSLDQGVETGELFF.

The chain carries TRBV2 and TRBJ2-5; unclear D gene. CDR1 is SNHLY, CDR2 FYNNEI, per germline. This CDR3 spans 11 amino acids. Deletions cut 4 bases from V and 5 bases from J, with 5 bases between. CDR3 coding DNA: TGTGCCAGCAGTGTGAGGGAGACCCAGTACTTC. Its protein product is CASSVRETQYF.

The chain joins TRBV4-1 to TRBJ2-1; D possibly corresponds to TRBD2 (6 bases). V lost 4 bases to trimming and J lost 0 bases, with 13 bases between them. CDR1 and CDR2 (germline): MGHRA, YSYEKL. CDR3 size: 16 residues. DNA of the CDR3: TGCGCCAGCAGCCCCAAACGGGAGAGCTCCTACAATGAGCAGTTCTTC. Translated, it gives CASSPKRESSYNEQFF.

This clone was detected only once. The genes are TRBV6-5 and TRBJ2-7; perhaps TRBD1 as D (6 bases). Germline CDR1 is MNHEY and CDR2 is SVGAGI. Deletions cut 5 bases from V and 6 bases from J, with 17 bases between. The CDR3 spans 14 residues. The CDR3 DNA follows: TGTGCCAGCAGTCCTCGGGACATCTTTGGCGAGCAGTACTTC. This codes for CASSPRDIFGEQYF.